What follows are 17 T cell receptor beta chains derived from one specimen sequenced in a study of patients and donors after allogeneic stem cell transplantation. A single record per CDR3 protein comes from TCRdb applying MiXCR to the RT-PCR reads. The profile covers about 200,000 distinct CDR3 sequences, with around two fifths appearing a single time and about 9.9% taken by the ten largest. Sequenced input: blood, either unsorted or a sorted T cell fraction (not recorded which). The origin of the receptors is a human donor who was either an allogeneic HSCT recipient or a stem cell or donor lymphocyte infusion donor (not recorded which). It is not recorded whose cells these are; they may come from a transplant donor.

The chain joins TRBV5-6 to TRBJ1-2; no definite D call. Germline CDR1 reads SGHDT; CDR2 reads YYEEEE. This CDR3 is built from 13 residues. Deletions cut 4 bases from V and 6 bases from J, with 13 bases between. The CDR3 protein is CASSPSFIHGYTF. The CDR3 nucleotides are TGTGCCAGCAGCCCCTCGTTTATACATGGCTACACCTTC.

This clonotype was counted a few times. The chain is built from TRBV24-1 and TRBJ2-2; D is undetermined. The CDR3 loop spans 13 amino acids. V gave up 7 bases and J gave up 5 bases, with 10 bases separating them. CDR1 and CDR2 (germline): KGHDR, SFDVKD. In DNA form, the CDR3 reads TGTGCCACCAGCCAGAGACTGACCGGGGAGCTGTTTTTT. Its protein product is CATSQRLTGELFF.

The chain joins TRBV9 to TRBJ2-1; the match to TRBD2 covers 10 bases. Germline trimming cut 0 bases from V and 4 bases from J; bases unmatched to any gene: 10. Germline lookup yields CDR1 SGDLS and CDR2 YYNGEE. CDR3 length: 18 residues. The CDR3 DNA reads TGTGCCAGCAGCGTAGCGGCTAGCGGGGGCAACTTTTACAATGAGCAGTTCTTC. This translates into CASSVAASGGNFYNEQFF.

The V and J genes are TRBV12-3 or TRBV12-4 and TRBJ1-2, with TRBD1 as a possible D gene (6 bases). The CDR3 is 16 amino acids. Deletions cut 5 bases from V and 3 bases from J, with 19 bases between. The CDR3 DNA follows: TGTGCCAGCAGTGAAAGGACAGTTCCGGCGGACTATGGCTACACCTTC. Residues: CASSERTVPADYGYTF.

This CDR3 is CASSPLEQGYEQYF. CDR3 nucleotide sequence: TGTGCCAGCTCACCGCTAGAACAAGGCTACGAGCAGTACTTC. The V and J genes are TRBV18 and TRBJ2-7; D gene uncertain. The CDR3 loop spans 14 amino acids. CDR1 is KGHSH and CDR2 is LQKENI in the germline V gene. V was clipped by 3 bases and J by 3 bases, with 12 bases between them.

This chain links TRBV2 with TRBJ2-6, with a possible D match to TRBD1 (5 bases). Per germline, CDR1 SNHLY and CDR2 FYNNEI. V dropped 7 bases and J dropped 1 base, with 11 bases sitting between them. The CDR3 totals 15 residues. DNA for the CDR3: TGTGCCAGCACTTTGGACATATCTGGGGCCAACGTCCTGACTTTC. Translated, it gives CASTLDISGANVLTF.

The J gene is TRBJ1-1, the V gene TRBV11-2; D call uncertain. The V gene's germline CDR1 is SGHAT and CDR2 FQNNGV. This CDR3 spans 12 amino acids. The V end lost 5 bases, the J end lost 0 bases, and 4 bases lay between the germline ends. CDR3 in amino acids: CASSHLNTEAFF. CDR3 bases: TGTGCCAGCAGCCATTTGAACACTGAAGCTTTCTTT.

The J gene is TRBJ1-1, the V gene TRBV29-1; the match to TRBD1 covers 9 bases. This CDR3 is 16 amino acids long. The V segment lost 4 bases and the J segment 2 bases; nucleotides outside the gene matches: 11. Germline lookup yields CDR1 SQVTM and CDR2 ANQGSEA. The CDR3, as DNA: TGCAGCGTTGCTAACCTGCGGGGACAGGGTAACACTGAAGCTTTCTTT. It encodes CSVANLRGQGNTEAFF.

The V call is TRBV5-1, the J call TRBJ1-6; D uncertain. Looked up from germline, CDR1 is SGHRS and CDR2 is YFSETQ. V lost 0 bases and J lost 6, with 7 bases in between. The CDR3 extends over 14 amino acids. The CDR3 loop reads CASSLGGTNSPLHF. The CDR3 DNA is TGCGCCAGCAGCTTGGGGGGAACTAATTCACCCCTCCACTTT. The variable domain in full, completed from reference TRBV5-1 and TRBJ1-6, reads KAGVTQTPRYLIKTRGQQVTLSCSPISGHRSVSWYQQTPGQGLQFLFEYFSETQRNKGNFPGRFSGRQFSNSRSEMNVSTLELGDSALYLCASSLGGTNSPLHFGNGTRLTVT.

This clonotype showed up many times. This chain joins TRBV27 and TRBJ1-5, with D tentatively TRBD1 (5 bases). Between the trimmed V and J ends, which lost 5 bases and 6 bases, there was a span of 11 bases. Germline V gives CDR1 MNHEY, CDR2 SMNVEV (reference sequence). This CDR3 contains 13 residues. The CDR3 DNA reads as TGTGCCAGCAGTCCCCGCGGGGGTCAGCCCCAGCATTTT. It specifies CASSPRGGQPQHF.

This clonotype was seen a handful of times. The genes are TRBV18 and TRBJ1-2, with no clear D. Germline V lookup: CDR1 KGHSH, CDR2 LQKENI. The CDR3 extends over 13 amino acids. V lost 2 bases and J 8 bases, leaving 12 bases between the germline ends. The CDR3 DNA reads TGTGCCAGCTCACCAGACCAAAGAAGCGGCTACACCTTC. Protein sequence: CASSPDQRSGYTF.

Ten or more counts support this clonotype. The rearrangement links TRBV12-3 or TRBV12-4 to TRBJ1-5, with unresolved D. V lost 4 bases, J lost 0 bases, and 4 bases lay in between. CDR3 length: 13 amino acids. CDR3 DNA sequence: TGTGCCAGCAGTTCTAATAGCAATCAGCCCCAGCATTTT. It encodes CASSSNSNQPQHF.

The chain combines TRBV3-1 with TRBJ1-1, with a tentative D call TRBD1 (6 bases). Trimming cost V 0 bases and J 10 bases, with 12 bases left between them. This CDR3 is built from 13 residues. Germline values: CDR1 LGHDT, CDR2 YNNKEL (reference sequence). In DNA, the CDR3 is TGTGCCAGCAGCCAAGATCAGGGAGGGGGAGCTTTCTTT. Translating gives CASSQDQGGGAFF.

This sequence joins TRBV7-9 and TRBJ1-2; possibly TRBD1 for D (6 bases). Germline V gene lookup returns CDR1 SEHNR and CDR2 FQNEAQ (reference sequence). This CDR3 has 14 amino acids. The ends were cut back, 0 bases at V and 8 bases at J, with 13 bases in the middle. The CDR3 sequence: CASSLATGQEGYTF. The CDR3 nucleotides are TGTGCCAGCAGCTTAGCGACGGGACAAGAAGGCTACACCTTC.

The genes are TRBV5-1 and TRBJ2-3, with no clear D. Trimming stripped 4 bases from V and 5 bases from J, with 8 bases between. The CDR3 length is 12 residues. CDR1 and CDR2 (germline): SGHRS, YFSETQ. CDR3 DNA sequence: TGCGCCAGCAGCGGTCAGAGAGATACGCAGTATTTT. Amino acid sequence: CASSGQRDTQYF.

Points on this clonotype: Sequence at one end of the junction differs from germline and may be a read error. The genes are TRBV6-1 and TRBJ1-1; D unclear. The CDR3 sequence is 14 residues long. Germline assignment: CDR1 MNHNS and CDR2 SASEGT. The CDR3 reads CASSEADLKTEAFF. CDR3 DNA sequence: TGTGCCAGCAGTGAGGCGGATTTGAAAACTGAAGCTTTCTTT.

Only a few counts were recorded for this clonotype. The rearrangement links TRBV12-3 or TRBV12-4 to TRBJ2-7; a possible D gene is TRBD2 (6 bases). Trimming took 6 bases from V and 6 from J, leaving 12 bases between them. The CDR3 spans 12 residues. CDR3 residues: CASSHTGGEQYF. The DNA of the CDR3 is TGTGCCAGCAGCCACACCGGGGGCGAGCAGTACTTC.